Reported below is one T cell receptor (beta chain). This CDR3 is built from 14 residues. V was trimmed by 0 bases and J by 3 bases, leaving 9 bases between them. CDR1 and CDR2 from the germline V gene are MNHEY and SVGAGI. The entry originates in a study of shared clonotypes between healthy human individuals. Generated by immunoSEQ multiplex PCR, the TCRdb table keeps only in-frame clones and is missing some. The sample yields about 1.5 million clones, 95% to 99% seen once. The chain is built from TRBV6-5 and TRBJ2-7, with a possible D match to TRBD2 (6 bases). The receptor was isolated from a man aged 30-40 years in good health. Sequenced sample: naive CD4+ T cells sorted from blood. Subset: CD45RA+ positively selected. The CDR3 protein is CASSYSPGVYEQYF. The CDR3 nucleotides read TGTGCCAGCAGTTACTCCCCGGGAGTCTACGAGCAGTACTTC.